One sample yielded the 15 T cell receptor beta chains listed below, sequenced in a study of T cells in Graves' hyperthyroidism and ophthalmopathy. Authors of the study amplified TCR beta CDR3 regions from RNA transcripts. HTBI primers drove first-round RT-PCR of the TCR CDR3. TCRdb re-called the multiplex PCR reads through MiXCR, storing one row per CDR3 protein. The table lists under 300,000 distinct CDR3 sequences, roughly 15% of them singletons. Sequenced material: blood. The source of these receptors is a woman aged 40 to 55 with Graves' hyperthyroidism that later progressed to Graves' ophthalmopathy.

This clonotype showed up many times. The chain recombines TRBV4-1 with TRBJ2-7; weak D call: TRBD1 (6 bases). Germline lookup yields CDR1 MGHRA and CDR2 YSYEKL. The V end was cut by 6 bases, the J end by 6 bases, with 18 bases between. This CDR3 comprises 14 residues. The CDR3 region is CASRRATGSLEQYF. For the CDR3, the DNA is TGCGCCAGCAGACGGGCAACAGGGTCCCTCGAGCAGTACTTC.

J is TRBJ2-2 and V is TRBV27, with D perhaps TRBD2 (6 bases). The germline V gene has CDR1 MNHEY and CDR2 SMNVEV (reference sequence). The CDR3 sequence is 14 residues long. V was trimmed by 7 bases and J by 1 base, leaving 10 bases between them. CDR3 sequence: CASKGGVNTGELFF. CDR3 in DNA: TGTGCCAGCAAGGGCGGGGTGAACACCGGGGAGCTGTTTTTT.

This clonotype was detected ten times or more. CDR3 in amino acids: CASSYGSGNTIYF. CDR3 DNA: TGTGCCAGCAGTTACGGCTCTGGAAACACCATATATTTT. J is TRBJ1-3 and V is TRBV6-5; no clear D gene. Germline values: CDR1 MNHEY, CDR2 SVGAGI. The CDR3 is 13 residues long. V lost 2 bases and J lost 0, with 2 bases in between.

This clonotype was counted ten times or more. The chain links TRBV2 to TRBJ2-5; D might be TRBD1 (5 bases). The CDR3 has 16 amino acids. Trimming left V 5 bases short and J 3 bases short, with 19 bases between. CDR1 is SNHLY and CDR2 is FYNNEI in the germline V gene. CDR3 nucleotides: TGTGCCAGCAGTTTTGTCACAGGAGCGTACAAAGAGACCCAGTACTTC. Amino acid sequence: CASSFVTGAYKETQYF.

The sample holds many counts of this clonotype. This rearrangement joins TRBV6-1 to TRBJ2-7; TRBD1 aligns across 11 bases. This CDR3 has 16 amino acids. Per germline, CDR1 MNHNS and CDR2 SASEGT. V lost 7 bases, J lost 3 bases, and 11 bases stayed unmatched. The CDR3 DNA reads TGTGCCAGCACCCCTCCCCGGACAGGGGGCCTCTACGAGCAGTACTTC. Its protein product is CASTPPRTGGLYEQYF.

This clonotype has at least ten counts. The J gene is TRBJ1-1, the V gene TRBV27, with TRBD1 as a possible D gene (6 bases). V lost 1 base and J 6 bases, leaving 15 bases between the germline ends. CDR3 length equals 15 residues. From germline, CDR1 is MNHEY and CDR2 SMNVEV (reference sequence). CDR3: CASSLWSRGPAEAFF. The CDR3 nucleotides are TGTGCCAGCAGTTTATGGTCCAGGGGCCCCGCTGAAGCTTTCTTT.

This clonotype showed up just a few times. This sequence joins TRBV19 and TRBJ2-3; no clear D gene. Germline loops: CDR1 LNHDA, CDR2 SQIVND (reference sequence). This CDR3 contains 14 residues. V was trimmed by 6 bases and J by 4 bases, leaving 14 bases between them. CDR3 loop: CASRERHIADTQYF. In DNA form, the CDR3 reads TGTGCCAGTAGGGAACGACATATCGCAGATACGCAGTATTTT.

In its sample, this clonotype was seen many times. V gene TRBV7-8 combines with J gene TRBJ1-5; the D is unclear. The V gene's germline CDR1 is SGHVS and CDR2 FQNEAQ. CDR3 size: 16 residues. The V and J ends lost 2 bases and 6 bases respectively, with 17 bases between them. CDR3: CASSLMASKAGQPQHF. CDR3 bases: TGTGCCAGCAGCTTAATGGCATCGAAGGCGGGTCAGCCCCAGCATTTT. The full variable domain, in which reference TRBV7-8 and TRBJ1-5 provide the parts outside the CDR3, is GAGVSQSPRYKVAKRGQDVALRCDPISGHVSLFWYQQALGQGPEFLTYFQNEAQLDKSGLPSDRFFAERPEGSVSTLKIQRTQQEDSAVYLCASSLMASKAGQPQHFGDGTRLSIL.

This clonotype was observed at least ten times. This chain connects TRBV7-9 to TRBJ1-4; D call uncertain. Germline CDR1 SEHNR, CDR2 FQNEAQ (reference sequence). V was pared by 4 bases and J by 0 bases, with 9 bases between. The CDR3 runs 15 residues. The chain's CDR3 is CASSSAQSTNEKLFF. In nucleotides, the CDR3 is TGTGCCAGCAGCTCAGCACAGTCAACTAATGAAAAACTGTTTTTT.

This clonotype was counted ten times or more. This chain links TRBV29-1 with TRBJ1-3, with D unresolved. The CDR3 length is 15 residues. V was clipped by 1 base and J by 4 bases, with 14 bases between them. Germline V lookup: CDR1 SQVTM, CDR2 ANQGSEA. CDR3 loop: CSVEADGQSGNTIYF. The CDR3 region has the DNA TGCAGCGTTGAAGCCGATGGTCAATCCGGAAACACCATATATTTT. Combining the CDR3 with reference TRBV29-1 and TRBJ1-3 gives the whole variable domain SAVISQKPSRDICQRGTSLTIQCQVDSQVTMMFWYRQQPGQSLTLIATANQGSEATYESGFVIDKFPISRPNLTFSTLTVSNMSPEDSSIYLCSVEADGQSGNTIYFGEGSWLTVV.

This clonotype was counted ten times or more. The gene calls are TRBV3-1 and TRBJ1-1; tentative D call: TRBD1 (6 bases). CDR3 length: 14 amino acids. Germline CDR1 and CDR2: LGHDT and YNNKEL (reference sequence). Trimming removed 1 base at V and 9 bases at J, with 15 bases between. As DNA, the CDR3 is TGTGCCAGCAGCCAAGCCGAATACAGGGAGCAAGCTTTCTTT. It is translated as CASSQAEYREQAFF.

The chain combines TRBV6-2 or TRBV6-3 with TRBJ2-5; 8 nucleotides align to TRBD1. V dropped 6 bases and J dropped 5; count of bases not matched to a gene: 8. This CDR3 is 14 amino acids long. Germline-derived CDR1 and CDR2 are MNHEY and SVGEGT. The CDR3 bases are TGTGCCAGCAGACCGGACAGGGAGTTGGAGACCCAGTACTTC. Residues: CASRPDRELETQYF.

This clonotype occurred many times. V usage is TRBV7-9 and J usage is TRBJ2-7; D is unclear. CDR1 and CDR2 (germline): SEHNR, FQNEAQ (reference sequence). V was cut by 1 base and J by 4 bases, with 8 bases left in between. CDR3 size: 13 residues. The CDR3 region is CASSLGVIYEQYF. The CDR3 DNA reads TGTGCCAGCAGCTTAGGGGTCATATACGAGCAGTACTTC.

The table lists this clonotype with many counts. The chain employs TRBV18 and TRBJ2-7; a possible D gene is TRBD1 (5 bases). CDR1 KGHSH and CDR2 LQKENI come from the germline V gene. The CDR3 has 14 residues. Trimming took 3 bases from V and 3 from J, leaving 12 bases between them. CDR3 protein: CASSPHKDNYEQYF. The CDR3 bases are TGTGCCAGCTCACCGCACAAGGACAACTACGAGCAGTACTTC.

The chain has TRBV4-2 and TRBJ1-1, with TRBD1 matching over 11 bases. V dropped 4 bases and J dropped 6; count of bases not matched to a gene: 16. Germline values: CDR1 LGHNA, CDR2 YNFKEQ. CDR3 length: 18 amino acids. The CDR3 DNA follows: TGTGCCAGCAGCCCAAGTTTGGACAGGGGGCGAGCCTGGGCTGAAGCTTTCTTT. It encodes CASSPSLDRGRAWAEAFF.